The clone carrying this TCR beta chain was seen ten or more times. Its antigen remains unidentified. These data originate in a study of sequential checkpoint blockade in melanoma. Germline CDR1 and CDR2: SGHNT and YENEEA. The ends were cut back, 5 bases at V and 9 bases at J, with 29 bases in the middle. The length of the CDR3 is 18 residues. Study-wide points: Response in arm A was associated with pretreatment TIL clonality.

Sequenced by immunoSEQ multiplex PCR; TCRdb stores in-frame clones only, minus some. The table includes roughly 9,200 clones, about 23% detected once. Treatment noted: randomized to nivolumab then ipilimumab (arm A) or the reverse (arm B). The receptor was derived from a human donor with melanoma. The sequencing used tumor tissue (inferred from file names), collected from a patient given nivolumab and ipilimumab in sequence. The chain joins TRBV11-3 to TRBJ1-5; D is perhaps TRBD1 (5 bases). The CDR3 here is CASSQGPRGSTGTWPQHF. Written as DNA, the CDR3 is TGTGCCAGCAGCCAAGGTCCCCGGGGGAGTACCGGGACTTGGCCCCAGCATTTT.